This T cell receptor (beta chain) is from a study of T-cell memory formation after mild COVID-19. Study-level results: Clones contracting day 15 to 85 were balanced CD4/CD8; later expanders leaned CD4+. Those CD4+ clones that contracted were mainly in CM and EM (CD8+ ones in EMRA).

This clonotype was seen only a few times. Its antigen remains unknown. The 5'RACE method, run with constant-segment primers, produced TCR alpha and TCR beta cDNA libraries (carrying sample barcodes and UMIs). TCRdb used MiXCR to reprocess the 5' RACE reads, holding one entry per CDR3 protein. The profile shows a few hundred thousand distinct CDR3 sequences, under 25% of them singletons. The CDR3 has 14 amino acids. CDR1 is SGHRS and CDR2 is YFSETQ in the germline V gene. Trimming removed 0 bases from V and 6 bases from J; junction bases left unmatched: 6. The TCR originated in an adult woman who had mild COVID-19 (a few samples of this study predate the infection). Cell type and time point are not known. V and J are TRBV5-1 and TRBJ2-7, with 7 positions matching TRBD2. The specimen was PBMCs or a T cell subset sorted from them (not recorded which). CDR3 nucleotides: TGCGCCAGCAGCTTGGAGGGAGGCGGGGGCGAGCAGTACTTC. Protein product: CASSLEGGGGEQYF.